This T cell receptor beta chain is from a study of cytomegalovirus exposure and HLA in healthy donors. The PCR had 60 Vbeta and 13 Jbeta primers. Profiling relied on immunoSEQ multiplex PCR, and the TCRdb table lists in-frame clones only, not all of them. The sample carries fewer than 200,000 clones, 75% to 90% recorded once. With 8 bases clipped from V and 4 bases from J, the junction kept 13 bases outside the gene matches. Germline values: CDR1 SGHAT, CDR2 FQDESV (reference sequence). The CDR3 totals 17 residues. This clone was observed a few times. Sequenced input: PBMCs. The sequence derives from a woman aged 50 to 60 in good health and CMV-seropositive. The chain couples TRBV11-1 to TRBJ2-1; 11 nucleotides align to TRBD2. DNA of the CDR3: TGTGCCAGCGCCTCCGGAGGGACTAGCGGTGGATACAATGAGCAGTTCTTC. Translating gives CASASGGTSGGYNEQFF.